Shown below are 24 T cell receptor beta chains from a single sample sequenced in a study of T cells after yellow fever vaccination. TCRdb processed the 5' RACE reads anew with MiXCR; each CDR3 protein has one entry. This sample has 300,000 or so distinct CDR3 sequences; 7.5% to 9% occur once, and the top ten carry around 3.4%. The sample consisted of CD4+ T cells sorted from PBMCs, taken 5 days after the yellow fever booster vaccination. The source is a man in his late teens or twenties who received the YFV17D yellow fever vaccine.

The chain recombines TRBV5-1 with TRBJ2-7, with 7 nucleotides matching TRBD1. The CDR3 extends over 16 amino acids. Germline CDR1 SGHRS, CDR2 YFSETQ. V was clipped by 3 bases and J by 0 bases; unmatched bases: 9. The CDR3 region has the DNA TGCGCCAGCAGCTCCCCGGTGGGACAGCTCTCCTACGAGCAGTACTTC. It is translated as CASSSPVGQLSYEQYF. Full variable domain (remainder filled in from reference TRBV5-1 and TRBJ2-7): KAGVTQTPRYLIKTRGQQVTLSCSPISGHRSVSWYQQTPGQGLQFLFEYFSETQRNKGNFPGRFSGRQFSNSRSEMNVSTLELGDSALYLCASSSPVGQLSYEQYFGPGTRLTVT.

The V gene is TRBV5-1, the J gene TRBJ2-3, with 11 bases identical to TRBD1. J was trimmed by 2 bases and V by 0 bases; bases with no gene match: 8. The CDR3 spans 18 residues. Germline V gives CDR1 SGHRS, CDR2 YFSETQ. CDR3 nucleotide sequence: TGCGCCAGCAGCTTGGTCGGCGGGACAGGGGGTGTCACAGATACGCAGTATTTT. Translating it yields CASSLVGGTGGVTDTQYF.

The genes are TRBV24-1 and TRBJ2-3; 8 nucleotides align to TRBD1. V trimming: 7 bases; J trimming: 3 bases; junction bases outside the gene matches: 5. Germline CDR1 reads KGHDR; CDR2 reads SFDVKD. The CDR3 has 14 amino acids. Here the CDR3 reads CATSRTGNTDTQYF. CDR3 DNA: TGTGCCACCAGCAGGACAGGGAATACAGATACGCAGTATTTT.

A few counts support this clonotype. The rearrangement links TRBV6-5 to TRBJ1-4, with D possibly matching TRBD1 (5 bases). CDR3 length: 15 amino acids. Germline CDR1 reads MNHEY; CDR2 reads SVGAGI. V was pared by 2 bases and J by 0 bases, with 7 bases between. The DNA for the CDR3 is TGTGCCAGCAGTTACGGACAAACAACTAATGAAAAACTGTTTTTT. Its translation is CASSYGQTTNEKLFF.

With regard to this clonotype: The germline gene is not matched at one end of the junction; a read error may be the cause. The chain recombines TRBV20-1 with TRBJ2-5; 8 bases map to TRBD2. This CDR3 is 15 amino acids long. CDR1 DFQATT and CDR2 SNEGSKA come from the germline V gene (reference sequence). The CDR3: CSARRGGTSQETKYF. The CDR3 DNA follows: TGCAGTGCTAGGAGAGGAGGGACTAGTCAAGAGACCAAGTACTTC.

There are a few counts of this clonotype. The rearrangement joins TRBV20-1 to TRBJ1-4; 7 nucleotides agree with TRBD1. CDR3 length equals 13 residues. Germline V CDR1 and CDR2: DFQATT, SNEGSKA (reference sequence). V shed 6 bases and J 10 bases; nucleotides not matched to a gene: 11. The CDR3 DNA reads as TGCAGTGCCATACCCGACAGGGAGGGAAAACTGTTTTTT. Amino acid sequence: CSAIPDREGKLFF.

This clonotype has at least ten counts. This chain connects TRBV24-1 to TRBJ1-2; 9 bases are shared with TRBD1. Trimming at V came to 3 bases and at J to 4 bases, leaving 11 bases not matched to a gene. Per germline, CDR1 KGHDR and CDR2 SFDVKD. The CDR3 has 17 amino acids. CDR3 nucleotides: TGTGCCACCAGTGATCGATTCACAGGGGGCGACGTCTATGGCTACACCTTC. Its protein product is CATSDRFTGGDVYGYTF.

The chain is built from TRBV7-2 and TRBJ2-7; D tentatively reads TRBD1 or TRBD2 (5 bases each). The CDR3 extends over 15 amino acids. Trimming shortened V by 5 bases and J by 1 base, and 15 bases separated the two germline ends. CDR1 and CDR2 (germline): SGHTA, FQGNSA. Here the CDR3 reads CASSSLPRGSYEQYF. CDR3 nucleotides: TGTGCCAGCAGCAGCCTGCCGAGGGGTTCCTACGAGCAGTACTTC.

The sample holds a few counts of this clonotype. The J gene is TRBJ1-5, the V gene TRBV20-1; D ambiguous. This CDR3 has 15 residues. Germline lookup yields CDR1 DFQATT and CDR2 SNEGSKA (reference sequence). Trimming took off 3 bases at V and 1 base at J, with 13 bases between the two ends. In nucleotides, the CDR3 is TGCAGTGCTAGTGAAGACGCGAGGAGCAATCAGCCCCAGCATTTT. It codes for CSASEDARSNQPQHF.

This rearrangement joins TRBV5-1 to TRBJ2-3; D is uncertain. V was pared by 0 bases and J by 6 bases, with 14 bases between. The CDR3 extends over 15 amino acids. Germline CDR1 reads SGHRS; CDR2 reads YFSETQ. The CDR3 sequence: CASSLGAPVGDTQYF. The CDR3 DNA reads as TGCGCCAGCAGCTTGGGGGCCCCAGTCGGGGATACGCAGTATTTT.

The table lists this clonotype with many counts. The genes are TRBV7-9 and TRBJ1-5; weak D call: TRBD1 (6 bases). The CDR3 is made up of 14 amino acids. V shed 3 bases and J shed 1 base, with 7 bases lying between them. In germline, CDR1 is SEHNR, CDR2 FQNEAQ (reference sequence). The CDR3 spells CASSFTGSNQPQHF. The CDR3 nucleotides read TGTGCCAGCAGCTTTACAGGGAGCAATCAGCCCCAGCATTTT. Full variable domain (missing parts from reference TRBV7-9 and TRBJ1-5): DTGVSQNPRHKITKRGQNVTFRCDPISEHNRLYWYRQTLGQGPEFLTYFQNEAQLEKSRLLSDRFSAERPKGSFSTLEIQRTEQGDSAMYLCASSFTGSNQPQHFGDGTRLSIL.

V gene TRBV20-1 combines with J gene TRBJ1-1, with D possibly TRBD1 on 5 matching bases. This CDR3 spans 13 amino acids. Trimming removed 5 bases at V and 1 base at J, with 11 bases between. CDR1 is DFQATT and CDR2 is SNEGSKA in the germline V gene (reference sequence). This chain's CDR3 is CSAGPDRNTEAFF. CDR3 in DNA: TGCAGTGCTGGGCCTGACAGGAACACTGAAGCTTTCTTT.

V and J are TRBV20-1 and TRBJ1-1; D remains ambiguous. The CDR3 runs to 14 residues. V dropped 3 bases and J dropped 1 base, with 12 bases sitting between them. The germline V gene has CDR1 DFQATT and CDR2 SNEGSKA (reference sequence). CDR3 sequence reads: CSARIGGENTEAFF. CDR3 in DNA: TGCAGTGCTAGGATCGGCGGCGAGAACACTGAAGCTTTCTTT.

V gene TRBV5-1 combines with J gene TRBJ2-3; possibly TRBD1 or TRBD2 for D (5 bases each). V lost 7 bases, J lost 6 bases, and 15 bases lay in between. The CDR3 runs to 13 residues. CDR1 SGHRS and CDR2 YFSETQ come from the germline V gene. This CDR3 reads CASEGPNVDTQYF. Written as DNA, the CDR3 is TGCGCCAGCGAGGGACCCAATGTGGATACGCAGTATTTT. The full variable domain, completed using reference TRBV5-1 and TRBJ2-3, is KAGVTQTPRYLIKTRGQQVTLSCSPISGHRSVSWYQQTPGQGLQFLFEYFSETQRNKGNFPGRFSGRQFSNSRSEMNVSTLELGDSALYLCASEGPNVDTQYFGPGTRLTVL.

The chain joins TRBV12-3 or TRBV12-4 to TRBJ2-1; D gene unclear. The V end was cut by 1 base, the J end by 15 bases, with 10 bases between. The CDR3 loop spans 11 amino acids. The CDR3 protein is CASSLGPMGFF. CDR3 coding DNA: TGTGCCAGCAGTTTAGGACCCATGGGGTTCTTC.

The rearrangement links TRBV5-6 to TRBJ2-7; maybe TRBD2 (6 bases). Germline V gene data show CDR1 as SGHDT and CDR2 as YYEEEE. V shed 4 bases and J shed 4 bases, with 9 bases lying between them. The CDR3 loop spans 12 amino acids. In DNA, the CDR3 is TGTGCCAGCAGCAGCGGGCCGTACGAGCAGTACGTC. Its translation is CASSSGPYEQYV.

The table lists this clonotype with a few counts. The chain carries TRBV4-1 and TRBJ1-4; D gene uncertain. V lost 1 base and J lost 7, with 13 bases in between. CDR3 length: 15 amino acids. CDR1 is MGHRA, CDR2 YSYEKL, per germline. CDR3 loop: CASSQATARREKLFF. CDR3 coding DNA: TGCGCCAGCAGCCAAGCCACTGCCAGGCGTGAAAAACTGTTTTTT.

This clonotype was seen a handful of times. The J gene is TRBJ1-6, the V gene TRBV5-1; a possible D gene is TRBD1 (5 bases). Germline assignment: CDR1 SGHRS and CDR2 YFSETQ. V gave up 3 bases and J gave up 5 bases, with 6 bases separating them. The CDR3 extends over 13 amino acids. Here the CDR3 reads CASSSGDNSPLHF. The CDR3 region has the DNA TGCGCCAGCAGCTCGGGGGATAATTCACCCCTCCACTTT. The whole variable domain, filled in from reference TRBV5-1 and TRBJ1-6, reads KAGVTQTPRYLIKTRGQQVTLSCSPISGHRSVSWYQQTPGQGLQFLFEYFSETQRNKGNFPGRFSGRQFSNSRSEMNVSTLELGDSALYLCASSSGDNSPLHFGNGTRLTVT.

A few counts support this clonotype. The V gene is TRBV5-1, the J gene TRBJ1-2, with a weak D call TRBD1 (5 bases). The CDR3 runs to 12 residues. The germline V gene encodes CDR1 SGHRS and CDR2 YFSETQ. V lost 4 bases to trimming and J lost 7 bases, with 11 bases between them. CDR3 loop: CASSRVGAGYTF. The CDR3 DNA reads TGCGCCAGCAGCCGCGTAGGGGCTGGCTACACCTTC.

This clonotype was counted a few times. The V gene is TRBV7-6, the J gene TRBJ2-1; 7 bases are a match to TRBD1. CDR3 size: 16 residues. Germline CDR1 reads SGHVS; CDR2 reads FNYEAQ. V lost 5 bases and J lost 5; bases outside the gene matches: 12. This CDR3 reads CASSPVKQGVNNEQFF. In DNA form, the CDR3 reads TGTGCCAGCAGCCCGGTGAAGCAGGGGGTGAACAATGAGCAGTTCTTC.

The table lists this clonotype with a few counts. This chain joins TRBV7-6 and TRBJ2-5; 10 nucleotides line up with TRBD2. The CDR3 totals 16 residues. Germline lookup yields CDR1 SGHVS and CDR2 FNYEAQ. J lost 4 bases, V lost 1 base, and 6 bases had no gene match. The CDR3 is CASSLVGSGGSETQYF. As DNA, the CDR3 is TGTGCCAGCAGCTTAGTTGGTAGCGGGGGGTCAGAGACCCAGTACTTC.

The gene calls are TRBV27 and TRBJ1-4, with D perhaps TRBD1 (5 bases). The CDR3 is 13 amino acids. CDR1 MNHEY and CDR2 SMNVEV come from the germline V gene (reference sequence). Between the trimmed V and J ends, which lost 4 bases and 4 bases, there was a span of 7 bases. This chain's CDR3 is CASSSQGNEKLFF. The DNA of the CDR3 is TGTGCCAGCAGTTCCCAGGGTAATGAAAAACTGTTTTTT.

This clonotype was observed a handful of times. The J gene is TRBJ1-6, the V gene TRBV19; D is uncertain. The V and J ends lost 4 bases and 9 bases respectively, with 10 bases between them. The CDR3 spans 13 residues. Germline CDR1 and CDR2: LNHDA and SQIVND (reference sequence). The CDR3 here is CASSRIGSSPLHF. The CDR3 nucleotides read TGTGCCAGTAGTAGGATTGGAAGTTCACCCCTCCACTTT.

This clonotype was detected many times. The chain couples TRBV4-2 to TRBJ2-3, with TRBD2 identical over 9 bases. Germline loops: CDR1 LGHNA, CDR2 YNFKEQ. V dropped 1 base and J dropped 3; count of bases not matched to a gene: 8. CDR3 size: 17 residues. CDR3 nucleotides: TGTGCCAGCAGCCAAGGGTCTCGGCTAGCGGGGACAGATACGCAGTATTTT. This translates into CASSQGSRLAGTDTQYF.